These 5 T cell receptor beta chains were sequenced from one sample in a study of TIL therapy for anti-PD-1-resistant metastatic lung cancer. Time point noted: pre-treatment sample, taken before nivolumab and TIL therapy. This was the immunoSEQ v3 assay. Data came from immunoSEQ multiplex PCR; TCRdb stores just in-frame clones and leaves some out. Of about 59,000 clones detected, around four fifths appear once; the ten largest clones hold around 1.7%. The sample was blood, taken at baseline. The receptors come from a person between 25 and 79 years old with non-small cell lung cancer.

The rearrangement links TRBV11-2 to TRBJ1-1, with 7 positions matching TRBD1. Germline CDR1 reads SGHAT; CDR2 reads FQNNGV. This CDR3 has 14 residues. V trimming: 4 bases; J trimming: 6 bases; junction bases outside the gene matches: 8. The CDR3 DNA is TGTGCCAGCAGCTCCTCGACAGGGACCTCTGAAGCTTTCTTT. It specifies CASSSSTGTSEAFF.

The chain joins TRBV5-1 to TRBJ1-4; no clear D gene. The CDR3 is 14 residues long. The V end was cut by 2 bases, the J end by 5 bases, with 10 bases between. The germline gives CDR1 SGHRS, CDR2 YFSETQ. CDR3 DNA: TGCGCCAGCAGCTTAAGGGCCCAAAATGAAAAACTGTTTTTT. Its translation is CASSLRAQNEKLFF.

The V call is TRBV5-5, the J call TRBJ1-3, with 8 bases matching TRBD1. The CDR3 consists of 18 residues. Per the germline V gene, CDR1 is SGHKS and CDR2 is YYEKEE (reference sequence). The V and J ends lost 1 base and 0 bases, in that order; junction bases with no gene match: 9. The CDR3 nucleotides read TGTGCCAGCAGCTTGCTGAGGACAGGGATAACCTCTGGAAACACCATATATTTT. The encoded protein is CASSLLRTGITSGNTIYF.

DNA for the CDR3: TGTGCCAGCAGCTTGTTAACTAGCGTAGAGACCCAGTACTTC. It is translated as CASSLLTSVETQYF. The V and J genes are TRBV7-2 and TRBJ2-5; 7 bases map to TRBD2. The CDR3 is 14 residues long. Germline assignment: CDR1 SGHTA and CDR2 FQGNSA. J gave up 4 bases and V 3 bases, and 5 bases lay outside the gene matches.

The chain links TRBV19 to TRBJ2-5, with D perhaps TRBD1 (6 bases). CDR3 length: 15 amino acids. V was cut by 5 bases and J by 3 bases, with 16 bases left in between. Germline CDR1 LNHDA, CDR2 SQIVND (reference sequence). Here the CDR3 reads CASSPVTAGEETQYF. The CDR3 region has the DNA TGTGCCAGTAGTCCGGTGACAGCAGGGGAAGAGACCCAGTACTTC.